These T cell receptor beta chains were read from a single sample in a study of blood T cell repertoires in COVID-19. Profiling relied on immunoSEQ multiplex PCR, and the TCRdb table lists in-frame clones only, not all of them. The table includes approximately 93,000 clones, just over 85% detected once. The sample taken for sequencing was peripheral blood. Receptor source: a man aged 45-65 years with COVID-19, enrolled during active disease. Each CDR3 is given with its conserved first and last residue. D genes are given only for firm matches. Only part of the rows carry a size: once, few, many, or a class if the clone is expanded.

v_gene,d_gene,j_gene,abundance,CDR3nt,CDR3aa
TRBV7-2,TRBD1,TRBJ1-1,-,TGTGCCAGCAGCCCCGGACAGGGGGCGCGGTCTGAAGCTTTCTTT,CASSPGQGARSEAFF
TRBV15,-,TRBJ1-2,-,TGTGCCACCAGCAGAGATTTTCTTGATGGCTACACCTTC,CATSRDFLDGYTF
TRBV5-6,-,TRBJ2-2,-,TGTGCCAGCAGCTTGGTTGAGGGGGAGCTGTTTTTT,CASSLVEGELFF
TRBV6-6,-,TRBJ2-1,-,TGTGCCAGCAGTTACATAGAAGCGGAGCAGTTCTTC,CASSYIEAEQFF
TRBV3-1/TRBV3-2,-,TRBJ1-6,-,TGTGCCAGCAGCCAAGATCGACAAAATAATTCACCCCTCCACTTT,CASSQDRQNNSPLHF
TRBV6-5,TRBD1,TRBJ2-1,-,TGTGCCAGCAGGCAACAGGGGGACAATGAGCAGTTCTTC,CASRQQGDNEQFF
TRBV19,TRBD1,TRBJ1-2,once,TGTGCCAGTAGTACCCCCTGGACAGGGATAGGTGGCTACACCTTC,CASSTPWTGIGGYTF
TRBV25-1,-,TRBJ2-3,-,TGTGCCAGCAGTGAATTCGTCGGAGACGCAGATACGCAGTATTTT,CASSEFVGDADTQYF
TRBV7-8,-,TRBJ1-2,-,TGTGCCAGCAGCCCTACAGTATACTATGGCTACACCTTC,CASSPTVYYGYTF
TRBV6-5,TRBD1,TRBJ1-3,-,TGTGCCAGCAGACAACAGGGGGCGGGTGGAAACACCATATATTTT,CASRQQGAGGNTIYF
TRBV7-6,TRBD1,TRBJ2-2,-,TGTGCCAGCAGCCCTCCCGGGACAGGGATCCCCGGGGAGCTGTTTTTT,CASSPPGTGIPGELFF
TRBV7-2,-,TRBJ2-3,-,TGTGCCAGCAGCTTAGGGGGGGTCAGCACAGATACGCAGTATTTT,CASSLGGVSTDTQYF
TRBV7-3,-,TRBJ1-1,-,TGTGCCAGCAGCTTAGGGAGGGGCTACACTGAAGCTTTCTTT,CASSLGRGYTEAFF
TRBV20-1,-,TRBJ1-6,-,TGCAGTGCTAGTCCCGGGAAGTCATATAATTCACCCCTCCACTTT,CSASPGKSYNSPLHF
TRBV7-8,-,TRBJ2-3,-,TGTGCCGTTGTAAGGAGTCGCACAGATACGCAGTATTTT,CAVVRSRTDTQYF
TRBV18,TRBD1,TRBJ1-3,-,TGTGCCAGCTTCCGGGACAGGGGACTCCTCTCTGGAAACACCATATATTTT,CASFRDRGLLSGNTIYF
TRBV29-1,TRBD1,TRBJ1-1,-,TGCAGCGTTGATTCAGGGACAGCGAACACTGAAGCTTTCTTT,CSVDSGTANTEAFF
TRBV9,-,TRBJ1-2,-,TGTGCCAGCAGCGTTTCTGGACAGACTCTCTATGGCTACACCTTC,CASSVSGQTLYGYTF
TRBV6-5,TRBD1,TRBJ1-1,-,TGTGCCAGCAGGAGAGGACAGGGGGCGCGTCTCTTCTTCTTT,CASRRGQGARLFFF
TRBV5-1,-,TRBJ2-3,-,TGCGCCAGCAGCTTGTCAGGGAATACAGATACGCAGTATTTT,CASSLSGNTDTQYF
TRBV2,-,TRBJ2-6,once,TGTGCCAGCAGTGCCAGACAGGTTTTCTCTGGGGCCAACGTCCTGACTTTC,CASSARQVFSGANVLTF
TRBV5-1,TRBD2,TRBJ2-3,-,TGCGCCAGCAGCCACGGGACTAGCGGGATCAGCACAGATACGCAGTATTTT,CASSHGTSGISTDTQYF
TRBV29-1,TRBD1,TRBJ1-2,-,TGCAGCGTCCAGGGGGTCGGTGGCTACACCTTC,CSVQGVGGYTF
TRBV30,-,TRBJ1-6,-,TGTGCCTCCCAAGACGGGACATTCGATTCACCCCTCCACTTT,CASQDGTFDSPLHF
TRBV7-9,-,TRBJ1-6,-,TGTGCCAGCAGCTGGACCGGGACACGCAATTCACCCCTCCACTTT,CASSWTGTRNSPLHF
TRBV18,-,TRBJ1-2,-,TGTGCCAGCTCAGTACAGGCTCCCGAGGGCTACACCTTC,CASSVQAPEGYTF
TRBV3-1/TRBV3-2,-,TRBJ1-1,once,TGTGCCAGCAGCCAAGTTTATAAGAACACTGAAGCTTTCTTT,CASSQVYKNTEAFF
TRBV7-2,TRBD1,TRBJ1-2,few,TGTGCCAGCAGCTTAGGGAACAGGGGGCGGGACTATGGCTACACCTTC,CASSLGNRGRDYGYTF
TRBV6-5,TRBD1,TRBJ2-2,-,TGTGCCAGCAGTCCCGGGACAGGGTACACCGGGGAGCTGTTTTTT,CASSPGTGYTGELFF
TRBV27,TRBD1,TRBJ1-2,-,TGTGCCAGCAGTCTTGGGACAGGGTGGGCTAACTATGGCTACACCTTC,CASSLGTGWANYGYTF
TRBV6-5,-,TRBJ2-7,-,TGTGCCAGCAAGAGACCCTCAGACAGGACCTACGAGCAGTACTTC,CASKRPSDRTYEQYF
TRBV5-4,TRBD1,TRBJ2-7,-,TGTGCCAGCAGCCCAGGGACAGGGGTTGCCTACGAGCAGTACTTC,CASSPGTGVAYEQYF
TRBV5-5,-,TRBJ2-2,-,TGTGCCAGCAGCTTGGTTCAGGGTTCCGGGGAGCTGTTTTTT,CASSLVQGSGELFF
TRBV6-5,-,TRBJ1-1,-,TGTGCCAGCAGTTATACCCCCAAGACAGGGAACACTGAAGCTTTCTTT,CASSYTPKTGNTEAFF
TRBV9,-,TRBJ2-6,-,TGTGCCAGCAGCTTACGGGTCGTCGGGGCCAACGTCCTGACTTTC,CASSLRVVGANVLTF
TRBV4-2,-,TRBJ1-5,-,TGTGCCAGCAGCCAAGATAATTCAGGGGCGGATCAGCCCCAGCATTTT,CASSQDNSGADQPQHF
TRBV7-2,TRBD2,TRBJ2-3,-,TGTGCCAGCAGCTTAATGGGACTAGCGGGGGGCACAGATACGCAGTATTTT,CASSLMGLAGGTDTQYF
TRBV15,TRBD1,TRBJ2-7,-,TGTGCCACCAGCAGAGAGAGACAGGGGAATTACGAGCAGTACTTC,CATSRERQGNYEQYF
TRBV4-3,TRBD1,TRBJ1-4,-,TGCGCCAGCAGCCACCCCGGGACAGAGGAAAAACTGTTTTTT,CASSHPGTEEKLFF
TRBV5-1,-,TRBJ1-3,-,TGCGCCAGCAGCTTGAGTGCAGGTCAGGACACCATATATTTT,CASSLSAGQDTIYF
TRBV5-1,TRBD2,TRBJ2-1,-,TGCGCCAGCGGACTAGCGGGGGACCCCTACAATGAGCAGTTCTTC,CASGLAGDPYNEQFF
TRBV10-3,TRBD1,TRBJ1-2,once,TGTGCCATCAGTGAGCAGGGGGCGTTGACCTATGGCTACACCTTC,CAISEQGALTYGYTF
TRBV19,TRBD1,TRBJ1-1,-,TGTGCCAGTAAAAGCCGGACAGGGTTGATGACTGAAGCTTTCTTT,CASKSRTGLMTEAFF
TRBV9,-,TRBJ1-3,once,TGTGCCAGCAATCGTGGAGACGTCGGAAACACCATATATTTT,CASNRGDVGNTIYF
TRBV7-3,-,TRBJ2-1,-,TGTGCCAGCAGCCCCTTTGGTGATCTAAACGAGCAGTTCTTC,CASSPFGDLNEQFF
TRBV3-1/TRBV3-2,-,TRBJ1-2,-,TGTGCCAGCAGCCAGTGGACAACTAACTATGGCTACACCTTC,CASSQWTTNYGYTF
TRBV2,-,TRBJ2-7,-,TGTGCCAGCAGTGAGGAGGTAACCAGGGAGCAGTACTTC,CASSEEVTREQYF
TRBV19,TRBD1,TRBJ1-4,-,TGTGCCAGTAGTGCCACCGGGACAGGAGTTAATGAAAAACTGTTTTTT,CASSATGTGVNEKLFF
TRBV4-1,-,TRBJ1-5,once,TGCGCCAGCAGCCAAGATAGGGAGGTACAGCCCCAGCATTTT,CASSQDREVQPQHF
TRBV6-6,-,TRBJ1-5,few,TGTGCCAGCATGGTAGGGCAGGGCTCTCATCAGCCCCAGCATTTT,CASMVGQGSHQPQHF
TRBV9,-,TRBJ2-3,-,TGTGCCAGCAGCGTAGTTTCCCCCGGCACAGATACGCAGTATTTT,CASSVVSPGTDTQYF
TRBV7-8,TRBD1,TRBJ2-5,-,TGTGCCAGCGGTTCCTTTCAGGGGGCCCTTCGTGGAGAGACCCAGTACTTC,CASGSFQGALRGETQYF
TRBV19,-,TRBJ1-2,-,TGTGCCAGTAGTGTCGGACAGAGCCCTAACTATGGCTACACCTTC,CASSVGQSPNYGYTF